These 8 T cell receptor beta chains were all obtained from the same sample, sequenced in a study of CD8 T cells in ankylosing spondylitis. TCRdb recomputed calls from the 5' RACE reads with MiXCR, one row per CDR3 protein. The sample consists of a few hundred thousand distinct CDR3 sequences, 20% to 30% of them appearing once. The source material was blood, either unsorted or a sorted T cell fraction (not recorded which). These receptors were collected from a male donor with ankylosing spondylitis or in good health (not recorded which).

A few counts support this clonotype. This chain joins TRBV27 and TRBJ2-7; 7 bases are shared with TRBD1. The germline V gene encodes CDR1 MNHEY and CDR2 SMNVEV (reference sequence). This CDR3 is 15 amino acids long. The V segment lost 5 bases and the J segment 0 bases; nucleotides outside the gene matches: 7. This CDR3 is CASSQDRAYSYEQYF. DNA for the CDR3: TGTGCCAGCAGTCAAGACAGGGCCTACTCCTACGAGCAGTACTTC.

This clonotype was found a few times. The chain links TRBV2 to TRBJ2-5, with D hard to call. V was trimmed by 10 bases and J by 4 bases, leaving 13 bases between them. The CDR3 runs to 12 residues. Germline V gives CDR1 SNHLY, CDR2 FYNNEI. Here the CDR3 DNA reads TGTGCCACCGGTCAGGTGGCAGAGACCCAGTACTTC. Protein sequence: CATGQVAETQYF.

The J gene is TRBJ2-3, the V gene TRBV10-3; 10 bases agree with TRBD2. The germline gives CDR1 ENHRY, CDR2 SYGVKD. The CDR3 runs 15 residues. Trimming at V came to 7 bases and at J to 5 bases, leaving 9 bases not matched to a gene. Here the CDR3 reads CAITPGSGGQDTQYF. The CDR3 bases are TGTGCCATCACCCCGGGTAGCGGGGGGCAAGATACGCAGTATTTT.

V gene TRBV20-1 combines with J gene TRBJ2-7; TRBD2 matches 8 bases. The germline V gene encodes CDR1 DFQATT and CDR2 SNEGSKA (reference sequence). Trimming cost V 3 bases and J 3 bases; bases outside gene matches: 16. The CDR3 has 17 amino acids. The CDR3 protein is CSASVWISGVLNYEQYF. CDR3 nucleotides: TGCAGTGCTAGTGTATGGATTAGCGGGGTGCTGAACTACGAGCAGTACTTC.

This clonotype was seen a few times. V is TRBV2 and J is TRBJ1-3, with D unclear. V was shortened by 7 bases and J by 9 bases, with 10 bases between the two germline ends. The germline V gene encodes CDR1 SNHLY and CDR2 FYNNEI. The CDR3 has 11 amino acids. The CDR3 coding sequence is TGTGCCAGCATCGGTGAGAGCACCATATATTTT. Amino acid sequence: CASIGESTIYF.

This clonotype was counted at least ten times. The genes are TRBV12-3 or TRBV12-4 and TRBJ2-7, with 8 positions matching TRBD1. With 6 bases clipped from V and 3 bases from J, the junction kept 7 bases outside the gene matches. The CDR3 consists of 14 residues. CDR3 sequence reads: CASSPGQGLYEQYF. The CDR3 DNA reads as TGTGCCAGCAGCCCCGGACAGGGCCTCTACGAGCAGTACTTC.

The sample holds many counts of this clonotype. The chain is built from TRBV6-4 and TRBJ2-1; either TRBD1 or TRBD2 may supply D (6 bases each). Germline CDR1 and CDR2: MRHNA and SNTAGT. The CDR3 consists of 15 residues. V lost 7 bases, J lost 7 bases, and 20 bases lay in between. DNA of the CDR3: TGTGCCAGCATTGTACCTGGGGGGCTTAGGAATGAGCAGTTCTTC. Its translation: CASIVPGGLRNEQFF.

This clonotype appeared a few times. The rearrangement links TRBV2 to TRBJ2-1; 8 bases agree with TRBD1. J lost 6 bases, V lost 6 bases, and 4 bases had no gene match. CDR3 length: 13 amino acids. From germline, CDR1 is SNHLY and CDR2 FYNNEI. The DNA for the CDR3 is TGTGCCAGCAGACAGGACAGGGCCAATGAGCAGTTCTTC. This gives the protein CASRQDRANEQFF.